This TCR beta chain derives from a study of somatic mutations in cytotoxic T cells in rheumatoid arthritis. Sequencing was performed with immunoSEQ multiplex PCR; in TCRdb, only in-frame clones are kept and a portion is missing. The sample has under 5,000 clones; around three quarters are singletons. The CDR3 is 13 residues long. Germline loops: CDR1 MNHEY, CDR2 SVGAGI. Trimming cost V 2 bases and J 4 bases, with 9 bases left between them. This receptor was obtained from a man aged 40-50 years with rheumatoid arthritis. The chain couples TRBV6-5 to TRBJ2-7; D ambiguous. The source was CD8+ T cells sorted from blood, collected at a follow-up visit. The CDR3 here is CASSYPERYEQYF. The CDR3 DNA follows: TGTGCCAGCAGTTACCCCGAGAGGTACGAGCAGTACTTC.